This entry features one T cell receptor (beta chain) sequence. The specificity of this receptor is unknown. The input lacks base qualities; no much larger clone sits a single base away. These data are taken from a study of long-term antiretroviral therapy in people with HIV (dated by TCRdb to between 2021 and 2023). Study-level background: The earliest samples were collected about a decade before the 2015 WHO recommendation for immediate ART, when ART was typically delayed until CD4 counts fell. This retrospective serial study examined whether starting ART and sustained HIV suppression were associated with changes in the composition and diversity of the TRB repertoire in peripheral blood. A total of roughly 200 cryopreserved PBMC samples came from a few dozen adults with confirmed HIV infection and were collected serially over a mean of roughly six years (range 1-12). Of the roughly 31 participants with HIV, ten to eleven were female. No cross-contamination during QIAcube processing was seen in test extractions of a monoclonal T-cell line run alongside 33 polyclonal samples. General study outcomes and caveats: Unsorted PBMC were profiled instead of sorted CD4+ and CD8+ T cells because pre-ART samples had limited cell numbers. A significant increase in TRB diversity was found to be associated with ART initiation, although TRB diversity was observed to remain significantly below that of transplant donor controls even after long-term ART. Inferences about post-ART repertoire changes are limited because no data were available on ART adherence, viral resistance or therapy changes. HIV repertoires had narrower CDR3 length ranges than controls, and the network structure suggested an antigen-experienced repertoire that shifted only slightly toward naive after ART. Because PBMC availability was limited, only the TCR beta chain was sequenced, with no alpha chain pairing. The samples span the years 2004 to 2017, and the ART regimens used at that time may not be as effective as current regimens. At every time point, the repertoire was dominated by expanded TRB clones first identified before ART initiation, although this dominance fluctuated and, in many PLHIV, declined after ART.

The CDR3 measures 13 amino acids from cysteine to phenylalanine. Here the CDR3 DNA is all that survives: 39 bases in frame from base 1. The germline V gene yields MNHNS for CDR1 and SASEGT for CDR2. V is trimmed back by 8 bases and J by 10 bases, and the junction contains 10 bases that no gene match accounts for. The immunoSEQ hsTCRB v3.0 assay was used at survey level resolution for TRB variable region sequencing. The target sequencing depth for TRB was about 40,000-50,000 T-cell genomes per sample. TRB libraries were pooled and sequenced on an Illumina MiSeq using a v3 150-cycle kit. Processing in the source paper ran as follows. Repertoire analysis was run in R within a reproducible Nextflow workflow that covered QC, data transformation and analysis. LymphoSeq2, an R package for AIRR-Seq data exploration, was used to implement custom analyses. A handful of samples that yielded fewer than 5000 total TRB sequences were excluded, so that fewer than 200 HIV repertoires were analyzed. Among the 170 to 200 retained HIV repertoires, 59 were collected before ART initiation and approximately 130 after ART initiation. Repertoires were downsampled to 5000 TRB nucleotide sequences, with summary statistics averaged over 100 downsampling iterations. The analysis kept only TRB sequences whose CDR3 regions were at least seven amino acids long. A Shannon entropy-derived clonality score and the Gini coefficient were used to measure diversity. In the repertoire networks, any two of the top 5000 CDR3 amino acid sequences were linked whenever the two sequences differed by an edit distance of one. GLIPH2 predicted antigen specificity groups and MHC restriction for TRB CDR3 amino acid sequences. To flag known CMV, EBV, HIV or tissue antigen associations, CDR3 amino acid sequences were matched against VDJdb and McPAS-TCR. Pre-ART, post-ART and control groups were compared with Wilcoxon signed-rank tests and Holm-Bonferroni correction. TCRdb took this table from immuneACCESS and kept in-frame rearrangements with V and J called. Such tables lack part of the clones; where checked against another copy, unresolved V genes explain under half of the gap, and the rest is unexplained. V, J and clone size are taken as reported in that table, and D and trimming were inferred from the DNA itself. The sample data list about 40,000 clones, and more than 70% of these were observed just once. About 6% of the sample lies in the top ten.

Inclusion was restricted to participants for whom at least one PBMC sample before ART initiation and at least two post-ART samples were available. All participants with HIV were treated in the United States of America. Before DNA extraction, cryopreserved samples of about 0.9-11 million PBMC were thawed and washed. At the time of the earliest PBMC sample for each participant with HIV, ages ranged from about 23 to 60 years. PBMC samples were contributed by each participant from 1-4 timepoints before ART initiation and 2-8 timepoints after ART initiation, with a median of 7 samples. Serial HIV viral load, CD4+ T-cell count, ART history and demographic data were obtained for every participant. A Qiagen kit on a QIAcube was used to extract genomic DNA from unsorted PBMC, with samples processed in batches of 12.

The receptor was derived from a woman aged 45 to 65 with HIV. Sequenced material: unsorted PBMCs, taken 3.1 years after starting antiretroviral therapy. The chain couples TRBV6-1 to TRBJ1-4, with 7 middle bases fitting TRBD1. The CDR3 protein: CASAEGGRGKLFF. The nucleotide sequence reads TGTGCCAGCGCGGAAGGGGGCCGTGGAAAACTGTTTTTT.